The T cell receptor (beta chain) described here comes from a study of cytomegalovirus exposure and HLA in healthy donors. Whole-study context: Out of about 190 million T cells, an earlier analysis found some 110 million unique TCR beta sequences in total.

The study ran its PCR with 60 Vbeta and 13 Jbeta primers. Only in-frame clones appear in the TCRdb table, and some are missing; sequencing was by immunoSEQ multiplex PCR. The sample records some 130,000 clones, 76% being singletons. The CDR3 runs 11 residues. The V gene's germline CDR1 is DFQATT and CDR2 SNEGSKA (reference sequence). Trimming removed 7 bases from V and 5 bases from J, with 11 bases in between. General study points: Later analysis suggested most CMV-associated TCR beta chains were HLA-restricted. The authors later linked a missense DCLRE1C variant to TCR beta V- and J-gene trimming. It was only CMV serostatus that was available as immune exposure information.

As for this clone: The antigen remains unidentified.

The V call is TRBV20-1, the J call TRBJ2-5; a possible D gene is TRBD2 (5 bases). Sequencing used PBMCs. This TCR was recovered from a man in his forties or fifties in good health and CMV-seronegative. The CDR3 DNA sequence: TGCAGTGGTCGGGGTCGCGAGACCCAGTACTTC. Protein product: CSGRGRETQYF.